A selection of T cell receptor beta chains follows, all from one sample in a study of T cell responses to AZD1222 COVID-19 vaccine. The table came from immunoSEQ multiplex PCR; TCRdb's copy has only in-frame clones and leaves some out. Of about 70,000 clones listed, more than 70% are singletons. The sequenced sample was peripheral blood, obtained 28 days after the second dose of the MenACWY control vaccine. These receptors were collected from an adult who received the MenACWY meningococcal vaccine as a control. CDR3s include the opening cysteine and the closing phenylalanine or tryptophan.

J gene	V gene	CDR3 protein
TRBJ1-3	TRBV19	CASRLQGDGNTIYF
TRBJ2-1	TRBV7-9	CASSGLAGANEQFF
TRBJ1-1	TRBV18	CASSPRDRGIDTEAFF
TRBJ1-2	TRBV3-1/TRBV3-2	CASSHTSLWGSPNYGYTF
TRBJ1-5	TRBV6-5	CASSSLHGSNQPQHF
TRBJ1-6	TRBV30	CACPGTGNDSPLHF
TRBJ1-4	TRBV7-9	CASSLGANEKLFF
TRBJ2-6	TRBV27	CASSFRGQGTGANVLTF
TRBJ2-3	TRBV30	CAWSPGRRDTQYF
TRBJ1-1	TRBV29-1	CSVADRSNTEAFF
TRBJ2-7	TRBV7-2	CASSYGQGTYEQYF
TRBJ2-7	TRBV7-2	CASSQSPLSYEQYF
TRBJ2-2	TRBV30	CALTAANTGELFF
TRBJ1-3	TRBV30	CACSWLGNTIYF
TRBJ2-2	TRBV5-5	CASGEESGSGTGELFF
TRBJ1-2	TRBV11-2	CASSLGGGGRGYTF
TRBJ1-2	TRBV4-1	CASSQLRGRVGYGYTF
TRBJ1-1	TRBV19	CASSIPTAKNTEAFF
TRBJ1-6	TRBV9	CASSLTGSVNSPLHF
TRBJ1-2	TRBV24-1	CATSGTGGHYGYTF
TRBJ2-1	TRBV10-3	CAIRFQGDEQFF
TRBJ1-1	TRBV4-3	CASSQVQEIPSEAFF
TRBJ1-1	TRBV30	CARTGSRLDTEAFF